The clone carrying this T cell receptor (beta chain) was recorded at least ten times. The target antigen is unknown. These data belong to a study of identical twins. Study findings and constraints: Cord blood's abundant beta clonotypes had fewer insertions, unlike memory repertoires. Partly confounded zero-insertion analyses could result from invariant MAIT and iNKT cells.

A universal primer binding site was introduced by template switching. The final cDNA contained unique molecular identifiers. TCRdb reprocessed the 5' RACE reads via MiXCR and lists one record per CDR3 protein. The sample records about 240,000 distinct CDR3 sequences, roughly 10% being singletons. Trimming left V 0 bases short and J 5 bases short, with 10 bases between. The germline gives CDR1 SGHRS, CDR2 YFSETQ. CDR3 length: 14 residues. The chain employs TRBV5-1 and TRBJ2-3; perhaps TRBD2 as D (5 bases). The receptor's source is a man in his fifties in good health. What was sequenced was memory T cells sorted from blood. The CDR3 nucleotides read TGCGCCAGCAGCTTGGGACTAAGAGGAGATACGCAGTATTTT. As protein: CASSLGLRGDTQYF.